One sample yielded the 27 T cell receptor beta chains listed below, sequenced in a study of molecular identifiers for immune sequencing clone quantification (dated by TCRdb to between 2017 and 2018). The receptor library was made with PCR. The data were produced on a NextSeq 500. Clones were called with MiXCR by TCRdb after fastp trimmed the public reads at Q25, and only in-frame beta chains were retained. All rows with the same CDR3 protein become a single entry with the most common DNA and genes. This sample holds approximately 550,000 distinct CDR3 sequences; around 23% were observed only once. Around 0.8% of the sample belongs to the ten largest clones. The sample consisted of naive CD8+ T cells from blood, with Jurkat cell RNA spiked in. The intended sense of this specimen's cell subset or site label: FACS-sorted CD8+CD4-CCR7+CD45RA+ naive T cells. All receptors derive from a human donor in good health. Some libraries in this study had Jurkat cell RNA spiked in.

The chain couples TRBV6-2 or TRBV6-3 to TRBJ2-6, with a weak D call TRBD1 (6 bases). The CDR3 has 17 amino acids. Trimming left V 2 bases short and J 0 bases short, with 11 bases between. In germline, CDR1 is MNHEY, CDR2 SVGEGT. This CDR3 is CASSYGTYISGANVLTF. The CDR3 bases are TGTGCCAGCAGTTACGGGACATACATCTCTGGGGCCAACGTCCTGACTTTC.

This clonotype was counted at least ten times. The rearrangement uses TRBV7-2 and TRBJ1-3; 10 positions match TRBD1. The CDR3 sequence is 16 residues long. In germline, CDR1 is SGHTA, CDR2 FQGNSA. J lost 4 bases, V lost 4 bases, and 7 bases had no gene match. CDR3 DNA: TGTGCCAGCAGCTCCCCGGGACAGGGGTACGGAAACACCATATATTTT. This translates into CASSSPGQGYGNTIYF. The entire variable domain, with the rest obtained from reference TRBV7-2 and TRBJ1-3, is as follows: GAGVSQSPSNKVTEKGKDVELRCDPISGHTALYWYRQSLGQGLEFLIYFQGNSAPDKSGLPSDRFSAERTGGSVSTLTIQRTQQEDSAVYLCASSSPGQGYGNTIYFGEGSWLTVV.

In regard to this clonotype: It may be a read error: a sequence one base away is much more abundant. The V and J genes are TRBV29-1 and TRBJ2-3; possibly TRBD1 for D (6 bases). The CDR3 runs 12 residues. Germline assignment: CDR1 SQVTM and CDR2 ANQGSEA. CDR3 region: CSSDSDTDTLYF. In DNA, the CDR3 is TGCAGCTCGGACAGCGACACAGATACGCTGTATTTT.

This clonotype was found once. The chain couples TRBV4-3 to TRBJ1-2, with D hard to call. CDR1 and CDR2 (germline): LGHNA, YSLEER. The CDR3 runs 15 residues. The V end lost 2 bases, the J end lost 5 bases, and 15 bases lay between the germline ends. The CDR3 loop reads CASSQLSKAEYGYTF. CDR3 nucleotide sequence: TGCGCCAGCAGCCAACTCTCCAAGGCAGAATATGGCTACACCTTC.

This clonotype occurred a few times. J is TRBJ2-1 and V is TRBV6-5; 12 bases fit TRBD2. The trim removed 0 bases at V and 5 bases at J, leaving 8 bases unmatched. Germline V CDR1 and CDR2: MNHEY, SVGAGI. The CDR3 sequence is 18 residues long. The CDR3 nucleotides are TGTGCCAGCAGTTACTCATGGCTAGCGGGGGGGCTGAACAATGAGCAGTTCTTC. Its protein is CASSYSWLAGGLNNEQFF.

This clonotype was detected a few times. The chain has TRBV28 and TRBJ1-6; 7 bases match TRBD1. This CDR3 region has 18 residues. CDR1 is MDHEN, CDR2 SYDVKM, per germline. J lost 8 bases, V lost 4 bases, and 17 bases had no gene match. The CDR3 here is CASSSTVYTGVTYSPLHF. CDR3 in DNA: TGTGCCAGCAGTTCGACGGTTTACACAGGGGTAACATATTCACCCCTCCACTTT.

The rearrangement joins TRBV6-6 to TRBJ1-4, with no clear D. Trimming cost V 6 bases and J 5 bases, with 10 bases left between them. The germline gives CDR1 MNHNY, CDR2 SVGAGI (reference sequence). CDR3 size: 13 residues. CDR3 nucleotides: TGTGCCAGCAGCTACCTACGGAATGAAAAACTGTTTTTT. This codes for CASSYLRNEKLFF.

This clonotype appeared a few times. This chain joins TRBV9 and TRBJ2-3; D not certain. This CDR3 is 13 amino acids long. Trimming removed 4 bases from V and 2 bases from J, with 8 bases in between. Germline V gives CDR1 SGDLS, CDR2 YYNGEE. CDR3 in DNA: TGTGCCAGCAGCCCCTCGAACACAGATACGCAGTATTTT. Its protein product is CASSPSNTDTQYF. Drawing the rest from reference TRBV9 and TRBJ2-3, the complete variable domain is DSGVTQTPKHLITATGQRVTLRCSPRSGDLSVYWYQQSLDQGLQFLIQYYNGEERAKGNILERFSAQQFPDLHSELNLSSLELGDSALYFCASSPSNTDTQYFGPGTRLTVL.

CDR3 amino acids: CASSLVSGAGDNEQFF. In nucleotides, the CDR3 is TGTGCCAGCAGTTTAGTTTCAGGGGCTGGGGACAATGAGCAGTTCTTC. This chain links TRBV12-3 or TRBV12-4 with TRBJ2-1, with D perhaps matching TRBD1 (6 bases). The CDR3 has 16 residues. The germline V and J ends were trimmed by 1 base and 5 bases, with 15 bases remaining between them.

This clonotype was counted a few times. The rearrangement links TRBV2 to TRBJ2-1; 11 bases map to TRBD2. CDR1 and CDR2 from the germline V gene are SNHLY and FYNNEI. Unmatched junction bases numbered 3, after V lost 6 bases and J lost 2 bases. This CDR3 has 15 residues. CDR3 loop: CASRSSGGTYNEQFF. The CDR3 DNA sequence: TGTGCCAGCAGGTCTAGCGGGGGGACCTACAATGAGCAGTTCTTC.

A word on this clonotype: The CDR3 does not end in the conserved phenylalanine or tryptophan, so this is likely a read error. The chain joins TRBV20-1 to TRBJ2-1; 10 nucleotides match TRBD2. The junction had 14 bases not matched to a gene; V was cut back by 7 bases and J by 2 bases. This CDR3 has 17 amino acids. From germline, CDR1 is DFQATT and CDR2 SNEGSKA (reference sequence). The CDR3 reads CSEVLAGEVGPYNEQFS. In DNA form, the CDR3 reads TGCAGTGAGGTCCTAGCGGGAGAAGTTGGCCCCTACAATGAGCAGTTCTCC.

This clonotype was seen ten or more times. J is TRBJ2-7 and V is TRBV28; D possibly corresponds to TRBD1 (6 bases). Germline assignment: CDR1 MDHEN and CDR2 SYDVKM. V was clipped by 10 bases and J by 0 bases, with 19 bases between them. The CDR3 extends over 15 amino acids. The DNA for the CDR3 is TGTGCCACCGGAAGACCGGGACAAAGCTCCTACGAGCAGTACTTC. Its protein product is CATGRPGQSSYEQYF.

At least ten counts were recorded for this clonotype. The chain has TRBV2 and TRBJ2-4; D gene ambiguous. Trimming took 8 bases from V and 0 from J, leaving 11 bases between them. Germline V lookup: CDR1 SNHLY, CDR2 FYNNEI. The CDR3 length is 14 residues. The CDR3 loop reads CASSIDAAKNIQYF. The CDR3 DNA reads TGTGCCAGCTCGATCGACGCAGCCAAAAACATTCAGTACTTC.

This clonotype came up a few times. The CDR3: CASSQESSGSYGANVLTF. The DNA of the CDR3 is TGCGCCAGCAGCCAAGAGTCTAGCGGGAGTTATGGGGCCAACGTCCTGACTTTC. The J gene is TRBJ2-6, the V gene TRBV4-3, with TRBD2 identical over 10 bases. Trimming cost V 0 bases and J 3 bases; bases outside gene matches: 5. There are 18 residues in the CDR3. Germline V lookup: CDR1 LGHNA, CDR2 YSLEER.

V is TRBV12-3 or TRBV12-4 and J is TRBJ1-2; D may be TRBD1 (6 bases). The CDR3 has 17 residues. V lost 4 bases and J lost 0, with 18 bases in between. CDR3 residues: CASSSSDSTGPNYGYTF. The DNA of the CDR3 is TGTGCCAGCAGTTCCTCGGACAGCACCGGACCTAACTATGGCTACACCTTC.

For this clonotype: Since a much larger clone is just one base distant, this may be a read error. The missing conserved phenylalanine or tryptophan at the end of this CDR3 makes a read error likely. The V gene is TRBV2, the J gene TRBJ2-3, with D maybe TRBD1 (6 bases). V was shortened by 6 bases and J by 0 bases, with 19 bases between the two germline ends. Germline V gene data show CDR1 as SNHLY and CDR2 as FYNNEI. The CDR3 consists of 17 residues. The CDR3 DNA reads TGTGCCAGCAGACGCGCCAGGGGACCTACAAGCACAGATACGCAGTATTTA. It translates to CASRRARGPTSTDTQYL.

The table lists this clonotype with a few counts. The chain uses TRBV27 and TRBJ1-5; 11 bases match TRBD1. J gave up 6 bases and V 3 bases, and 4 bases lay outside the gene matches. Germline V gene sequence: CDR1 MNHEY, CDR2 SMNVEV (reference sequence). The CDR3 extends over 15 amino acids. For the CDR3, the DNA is TGTGCCAGCAGTTTGGACAGGGGGCCGAGTCAGCCCCAGCATTTT. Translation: CASSLDRGPSQPQHF.

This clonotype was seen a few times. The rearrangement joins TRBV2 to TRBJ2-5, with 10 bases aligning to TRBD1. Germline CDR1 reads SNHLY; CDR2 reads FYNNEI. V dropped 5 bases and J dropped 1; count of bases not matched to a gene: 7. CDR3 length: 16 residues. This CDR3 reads CASSTGQGIIQETQYF. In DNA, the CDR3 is TGTGCCAGCAGTACGGGACAGGGGATTATCCAAGAGACCCAGTACTTC.

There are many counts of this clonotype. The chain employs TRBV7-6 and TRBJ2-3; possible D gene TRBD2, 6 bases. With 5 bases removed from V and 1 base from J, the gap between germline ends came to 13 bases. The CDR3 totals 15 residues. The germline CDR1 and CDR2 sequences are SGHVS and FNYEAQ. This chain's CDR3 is CASSPSVGGTDTQYF. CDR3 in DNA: TGTGCCAGCAGCCCTAGCGTCGGGGGCACAGATACGCAGTATTTT.

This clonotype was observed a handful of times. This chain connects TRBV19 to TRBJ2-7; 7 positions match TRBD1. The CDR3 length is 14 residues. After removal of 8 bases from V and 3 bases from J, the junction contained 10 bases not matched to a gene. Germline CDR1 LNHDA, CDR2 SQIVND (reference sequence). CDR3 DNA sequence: TGTGCCAGTTCCGCCGGGACAGTGTACTACGAGCAGTACTTC. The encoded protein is CASSAGTVYYEQYF.

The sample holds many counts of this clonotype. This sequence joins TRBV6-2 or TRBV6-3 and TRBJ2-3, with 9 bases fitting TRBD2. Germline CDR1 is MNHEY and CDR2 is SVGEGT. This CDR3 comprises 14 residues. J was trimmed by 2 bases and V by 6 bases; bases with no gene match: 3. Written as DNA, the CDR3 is TGTGCCAGCAGCATAGCGGGAGTCACAGATACGCAGTATTTT. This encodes CASSIAGVTDTQYF.

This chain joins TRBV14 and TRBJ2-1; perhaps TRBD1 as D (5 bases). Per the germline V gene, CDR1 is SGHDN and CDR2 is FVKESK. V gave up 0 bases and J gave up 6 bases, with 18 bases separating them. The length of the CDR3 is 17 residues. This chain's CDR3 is CASSQEAWGPPGNEQFF. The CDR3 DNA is TGTGCCAGCAGCCAAGAGGCGTGGGGCCCCCCGGGCAATGAGCAGTTCTTC.

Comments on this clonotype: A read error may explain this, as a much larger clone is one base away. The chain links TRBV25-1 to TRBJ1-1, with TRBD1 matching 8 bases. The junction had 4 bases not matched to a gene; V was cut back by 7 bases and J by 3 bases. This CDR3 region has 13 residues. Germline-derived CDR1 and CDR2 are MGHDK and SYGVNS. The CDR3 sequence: CASIGTGHTEAFF. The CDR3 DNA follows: TGTGCCAGCATCGGGACAGGCCACACTGAAGCTTTCTTT.

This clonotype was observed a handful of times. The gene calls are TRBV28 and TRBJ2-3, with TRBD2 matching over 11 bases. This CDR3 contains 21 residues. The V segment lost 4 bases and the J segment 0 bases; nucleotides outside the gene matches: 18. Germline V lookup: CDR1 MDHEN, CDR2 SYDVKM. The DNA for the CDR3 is TGTGCCAGCAGTTACCCCCCCAGGTGGCTAGCGGGAGGAACTAGCACAGATACGCAGTATTTT. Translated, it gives CASSYPPRWLAGGTSTDTQYF.

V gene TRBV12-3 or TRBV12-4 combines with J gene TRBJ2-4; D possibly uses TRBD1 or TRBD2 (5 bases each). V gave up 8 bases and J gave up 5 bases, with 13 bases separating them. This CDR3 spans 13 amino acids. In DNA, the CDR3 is TGTGCCAGCGGCCTGGGGGACGAAAACATTCAGTACTTC. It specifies CASGLGDENIQYF.

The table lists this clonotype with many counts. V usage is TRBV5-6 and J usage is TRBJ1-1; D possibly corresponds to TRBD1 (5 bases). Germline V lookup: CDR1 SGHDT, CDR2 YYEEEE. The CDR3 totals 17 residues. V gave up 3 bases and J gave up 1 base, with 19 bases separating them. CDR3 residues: CASSSPIPDSKNTEAFF. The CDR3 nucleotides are TGTGCCAGCAGCTCCCCTATCCCCGACAGCAAGAACACTGAAGCTTTCTTT.

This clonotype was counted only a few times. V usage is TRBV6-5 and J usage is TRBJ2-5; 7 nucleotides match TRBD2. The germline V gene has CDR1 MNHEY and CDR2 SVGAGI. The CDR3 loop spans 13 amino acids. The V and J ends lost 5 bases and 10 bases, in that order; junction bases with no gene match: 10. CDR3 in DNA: TGTGCCAGCAGTCCCCTGGCTAGCGGAAACCAGTACTTC. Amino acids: CASSPLASGNQYF.